This TCR beta chain appears in the sequencing data of a study of CD8 T cells in ankylosing spondylitis. The length of the CDR3 is 12 residues. V was shortened by 4 bases and J by 8 bases, with 10 bases between the two germline ends. TCRdb re-derived calls from the 5' RACE reads in MiXCR, one entry per CDR3 protein. This table has under 250,000 distinct CDR3 sequences, roughly 32% appearing once. In its sample, this clonotype was seen a few times. V is TRBV12-3 or TRBV12-4 and J is TRBJ2-3; D tentatively fits TRBD1 or TRBD2 (5 bases each). This receptor was taken from a male donor with ankylosing spondylitis or in good health (not recorded which). Sequenced material: blood, either unsorted or a sorted T cell fraction (not recorded which). CDR3 sequence: CASSYAGATQYF. The CDR3 DNA reads TGTGCCAGCAGTTACGCCGGGGCTACGCAGTATTTT.